Shown below are 30 T cell receptor beta chains from a single sample sequenced in a study of blood T cell repertoires in COVID-19 (TCRdb year 2020). The library was generated by the immunoSEQ multiplex PCR assay. TCRdb's version of the immuneACCESS table is confined to in-frame rearrangements and falls short of the full clone set. An unresolved V gene accounts for under half of the shortfall where checked; the remainder is of unknown origin. The sample contains over 150,000 clones, roughly nine tenths of them found a single time. The ten largest clones add up to approximately 0.55% of the sample. The specimen was peripheral blood. Source of these receptors: a man aged 45-65 years with acute or convalescent COVID-19.

The rearrangement uses TRBV19 and TRBJ2-7, with 7 bases that match TRBD1. Per germline, CDR1 LNHDA and CDR2 SQIVND (reference sequence). J lost 3 bases, V lost 4 bases, and 3 bases had no gene match. The CDR3 runs 13 residues. Written as DNA, the CDR3 is TGTGCCAGTAGTAAGGGGGCGGGCTACGAGCAGTACTTC. Its protein is CASSKGAGYEQYF.

The V gene is TRBV3-1 (or the pseudogene TRBV3-2), the J gene TRBJ2-2; perhaps TRBD1 as D (5 bases). Germline V lookup: CDR1 LGHDT, CDR2 YNNKEL (reference sequence). V shed 8 bases and J shed 6 bases, with 16 bases lying between them. This CDR3 has 14 residues. The CDR3 is CASLKTESPGELFF. The CDR3 nucleotides are TGTGCCAGCTTGAAGACAGAGTCCCCCGGGGAGCTGTTTTTT.

This chain uses TRBV2 with TRBJ1-4, with TRBD1 matching 9 bases. The germline gives CDR1 SNHLY, CDR2 FYNNEI. After removal of 5 bases from V and 2 bases from J, the junction contained 3 bases not matched to a gene. The CDR3 is 15 residues long. CDR3 protein: CASSSQGATNEKLFF. The CDR3 DNA is TGTGCCAGCAGTTCACAGGGGGCGACTAATGAAAAACTGTTTTTT.

The chain has TRBV10-3 and TRBJ1-5; 10 nucleotides line up with TRBD1. Trimming took 3 bases from V and 6 from J; bases not matched to a gene: 5. The length of the CDR3 is 15 residues. The germline V gene has CDR1 ENHRY and CDR2 SYGVKD. The CDR3 DNA reads as TGTGCCATCAGTGATTTAGGGACAGGGGCTCAGCCCCAGCATTTT. It codes for CAISDLGTGAQPQHF.

With regard to this clone: The junction and the germline gene differ at one end; a read error may be behind it. The gene calls are TRBV7-6 and TRBJ2-5; D uncertain. Germline V gives CDR1 SGHVS, CDR2 FNYEAQ. This CDR3 has 10 residues. This CDR3 is CASSPFLPDF. CDR3 nucleotide sequence: TGTGCCAGCAGCCCTTTCCTACCCGACTTC.

This sequence joins TRBV14 and TRBJ2-7; TRBD2 matches at 7 bases. The CDR3 extends over 15 amino acids. Germline V gene lookup returns CDR1 SGHDN and CDR2 FVKESK. With 4 bases clipped from V and 4 bases from J, the junction kept 10 bases outside the gene matches. CDR3 in DNA: TGTGCCAGCAGCCCGAGCGGGGTAAGGAGGTACGAGCAGTACTTC. Its translation is CASSPSGVRRYEQYF.

The count of this clone is one. V gene TRBV27 combines with J gene TRBJ2-2, with a tentative D call TRBD2 (6 bases). CDR1 and CDR2 from the germline V gene are MNHEY and SMNVEV (reference sequence). Trimming left V 4 bases short and J 4 bases short, with 10 bases between. There are 14 residues in the CDR3. DNA of the CDR3: TGTGCCAGCAGTTCGCGGGGCTTCACCGGGGAGCTGTTTTTT. This encodes CASSSRGFTGELFF.

The chain combines TRBV5-1 with TRBJ2-1, with 7 bases matching TRBD1. CDR3 size: 18 residues. J gave up 2 bases and V 0 bases, and 11 bases lay outside the gene matches. From germline, CDR1 is SGHRS and CDR2 YFSETQ. In DNA, the CDR3 is TGCGCCAGCAGCTTGGACCCCCCCGGGACAGCCACCTACAATGAGCAGTTCTTC. Its protein is CASSLDPPGTATYNEQFF.

This clone is a singleton in its sample. The chain joins TRBV18 to TRBJ1-1; tentative D call: TRBD1 (5 bases). The CDR3 runs to 12 residues. Trimming pared 3 bases from V and 11 bases from J, leaving 13 bases between. CDR1 and CDR2 from the germline V gene are KGHSH and LQKENI. The CDR3 region has the DNA TGTGCCAGCTCACCCTCTACGGACATGGCTTTCTTT. This sequence encodes CASSPSTDMAFF.

This chain joins TRBV9 and TRBJ1-1; TRBD1 aligns across 12 bases. CDR1 is SGDLS and CDR2 is YYNGEE in the germline V gene. CDR3 length: 13 residues. J was trimmed by 11 bases and V by 0 bases; bases with no gene match: 2. CDR3 bases: TGTGCCAGCAGCGTAGGGGACAGGGGGCTCGCTTTCTTT. This translates into CASSVGDRGLAFF. Drawing the rest from reference TRBV9 and TRBJ1-1, the complete variable domain is DSGVTQTPKHLITATGQRVTLRCSPRSGDLSVYWYQQSLDQGLQFLIQYYNGEERAKGNILERFSAQQFPDLHSELNLSSLELGDSALYFCASSVGDRGLAFFGQGTRLTVV.

The J gene is TRBJ1-6, the V gene TRBV6-5; D not resolved. V was clipped by 7 bases and J by 7 bases, with 14 bases between them. The CDR3 contains 14 residues. CDR1 is MNHEY and CDR2 is SVGAGI in the germline V gene. CDR3 region: CASKLQGGNSPLHF. The CDR3 DNA reads as TGTGCCAGCAAATTACAAGGAGGGAATTCACCCCTCCACTTT.

The chain carries TRBV20-1 and TRBJ1-6, with D perhaps TRBD1 (5 bases). Trimming left V 1 base short and J 15 bases short, with 10 bases between. There are 11 residues in the CDR3. Germline V gives CDR1 DFQATT, CDR2 SNEGSKA (reference sequence). CDR3 amino acids: CSARAGGGLHF. The CDR3 DNA is TGCAGTGCTAGAGCCGGGGGAGGCCTCCACTTT.

The chain uses TRBV6-5 and TRBJ2-3; D possibly corresponds to TRBD2 (6 bases). Per the germline V gene, CDR1 is MNHEY and CDR2 is SVGAGI. V lost 0 bases and J lost 0, with 10 bases in between. This CDR3 region has 16 residues. The CDR3 nucleotides are TGTGCCAGCAGTTACTCAAGGGGACTTAGCACAGATACGCAGTATTTT. This encodes CASSYSRGLSTDTQYF.

The chain recombines TRBV5-8 with TRBJ1-2; D remains ambiguous. Germline lookup yields CDR1 SGHTS and CDR2 YDEGEE. CDR3 length equals 13 residues. The V end was cut by 6 bases, the J end by 8 bases, with 17 bases between. The CDR3 reads CASTRVGQIGYTF. The CDR3, as DNA: TGTGCCAGCACCCGGGTAGGCCAGATAGGCTACACCTTC.

The chain couples TRBV18 to TRBJ1-4; TRBD1 is a possible D gene (5 bases). The ends were cut back, 3 bases at V and 7 bases at J, with 12 bases in the middle. The CDR3 contains 14 residues. The germline V gene has CDR1 KGHSH and CDR2 LQKENI. The CDR3 sequence is CASSPGPGGEKLFF. The CDR3 DNA reads TGTGCCAGCTCACCGGGACCCGGGGGTGAAAAACTGTTTTTT.

The chain carries TRBV5-1 and TRBJ2-3; D is possibly TRBD2 (6 bases). This CDR3 has 15 amino acids. Germline CDR1 and CDR2: SGHRS and YFSETQ. Trimming cost V 4 bases and J 6 bases, with 18 bases left between them. The DNA for the CDR3 is TGCGCCAGCAGCCCCCGGACTACAGACCACGATACGCAGTATTTT. Translation: CASSPRTTDHDTQYF.

This clone showed up just once. The chain combines TRBV29-1 with TRBJ1-1; 8 positions agree with TRBD1. J lost 3 bases, V lost 3 bases, and 9 bases had no gene match. Germline V gives CDR1 SQVTM, CDR2 ANQGSEA. The CDR3 has 15 residues. This CDR3 reads CSVEAGQALYTEAFF. CDR3 coding DNA: TGCAGCGTTGAGGCGGGACAGGCCCTTTACACTGAAGCTTTCTTT. Filled out from reference TRBV29-1 and TRBJ1-1, the complete variable domain reads SAVISQKPSRDICQRGTSLTIQCQVDSQVTMMFWYRQQPGQSLTLIATANQGSEATYESGFVIDKFPISRPNLTFSTLTVSNMSPEDSSIYLCSVEAGQALYTEAFFGQGTRLTVV.

The chain links TRBV5-5 to TRBJ2-2; 10 bases line up with TRBD2. In germline, CDR1 is SGHKS, CDR2 YYEKEE (reference sequence). CDR3 length: 17 residues. V trimming: 3 bases; J trimming: 2 bases; junction bases outside the gene matches: 7. Here the CDR3 DNA reads TGTGCCAGCAGCTGGGGGGGACTAGCGATCAACACCGGGGAGCTGTTTTTT. This sequence encodes CASSWGGLAINTGELFF.

The rearrangement links TRBV5-1 to TRBJ2-1, with 11 nucleotides matching TRBD1. This CDR3 comprises 16 residues. Germline-derived CDR1 and CDR2 are SGHRS and YFSETQ. The J segment lost 8 bases and the V segment lost 3 bases, leaving 10 bases of the junction unmatched. As DNA, the CDR3 is TGCGCCAGCAGCTGGACCGGGACAGGGGGTTACGATGAGCAGTTCTTC. It specifies CASSWTGTGGYDEQFF. Drawing the rest from reference TRBV5-1 and TRBJ2-1, the complete variable domain is KAGVTQTPRYLIKTRGQQVTLSCSPISGHRSVSWYQQTPGQGLQFLFEYFSETQRNKGNFPGRFSGRQFSNSRSEMNVSTLELGDSALYLCASSWTGTGGYDEQFFGPGTRLTVL.

The rearrangement links TRBV29-1 to TRBJ2-5; D is uncertain. V lost 3 bases, J lost 1 base, and 12 bases lay in between. Germline-derived CDR1 and CDR2 are SQVTM and ANQGSEA. This CDR3 is 14 amino acids long. The CDR3 DNA reads as TGCAGCGTTGATGGCACCTCCTTCCAAGAGACCCAGTACTTC. It specifies CSVDGTSFQETQYF. Drawing the rest from reference TRBV29-1 and TRBJ2-5, the complete variable domain is SAVISQKPSRDICQRGTSLTIQCQVDSQVTMMFWYRQQPGQSLTLIATANQGSEATYESGFVIDKFPISRPNLTFSTLTVSNMSPEDSSIYLCSVDGTSFQETQYFGPGTRLLVL.

The J gene is TRBJ1-1, the V gene TRBV6-5, with D perhaps TRBD1 (6 bases). Trimming took off 8 bases at V and 7 bases at J, with 14 bases between the two ends. The germline gives CDR1 MNHEY, CDR2 SVGAGI. The CDR3 runs 12 residues. CDR3 DNA: TGTGCCAGCTCGTTACAGGGCGGTGAAGCTTTCTTT. This translates into CASSLQGGEAFF.

The chain uses TRBV18 and TRBJ2-2; 8 bases map to TRBD2. The CDR3 contains 15 residues. Germline-derived CDR1 and CDR2 are KGHSH and LQKENI. The V segment lost 5 bases and the J segment 5 bases; nucleotides outside the gene matches: 7. The CDR3: CASSSAGGSTGELFF. In DNA form, the CDR3 reads TGTGCCAGCTCATCCGCGGGAGGAAGTACCGGGGAGCTGTTTTTT.

A few counts support this clone. The V gene is TRBV28, the J gene TRBJ2-2, with 12 nucleotides matching TRBD2. V shed 8 bases and J 0 bases; nucleotides not matched to a gene: 1. CDR3 length: 15 residues. The germline CDR1 and CDR2 sequences are MDHEN and SYDVKM. DNA for the CDR3: TGTGCCAGCCGGACTAGCGGGACGAACACCGGGGAGCTGTTTTTT. This gives the protein CASRTSGTNTGELFF. The entire variable domain, with the rest obtained from reference TRBV28 and TRBJ2-2, is as follows: DVKVTQSSRYLVKRTGEKVFLECVQDMDHENMFWYRQDPGLGLRLIYFSYDVKMKEKGDIPEGYSVSREKKERFSLILESASTNQTSMYLCASRTSGTNTGELFFGEGSRLTVL.

The chain couples TRBV21-1 to TRBJ2-2; TRBD2, the table's D call, lacks a check against the DNA. TRBV21-1 is recorded as a pseudogene. This CDR3 has 16 residues. Here the CDR3 DNA reads TGTGCCAGCAGCTCCAAAACGGGTACGAACACCGGGGAGCTGTTTTTT. It is translated as CASSSKTGTNTGELFF.

This clone was picked up one time. This chain links TRBV12-3 or TRBV12-4 with TRBJ1-1, with D possibly matching TRBD1 (5 bases). The CDR3 covers 13 residues. Trimming removed 6 bases at V and 1 base at J, with 9 bases between. CDR3 coding DNA: TGTGCCAGCAGCCAAGACAGGAACACTGAAGCTTTCTTT. The encoded protein is CASSQDRNTEAFF.

This chain joins TRBV5-5 and TRBJ2-1, with a tentative D call TRBD1 (6 bases). Germline values: CDR1 SGHKS, CDR2 YYEKEE (reference sequence). CDR3 length: 15 residues. Trimming stripped 2 bases from V and 7 bases from J, with 16 bases between. The CDR3 protein is CASSLYGQFSNEQFF. CDR3 DNA sequence: TGTGCCAGCAGCTTATACGGACAGTTTTCAAATGAGCAGTTCTTC.

CDR3 bases: TGTGCCAGCAGCCCTGGGGGGTCATTCTACGAGCAGTACGTC. Its protein is CASSPGGSFYEQYV. This chain joins TRBV5-8 and TRBJ2-7, with a weak D call TRBD2 (6 bases). The CDR3 consists of 14 residues. Germline V gene lookup returns CDR1 SGHTS and CDR2 YDEGEE. V lost 4 bases, J lost 3 bases, and 14 bases lay in between.

This chain uses TRBV20-1 with TRBJ1-1; D remains unclear. Germline CDR1 DFQATT, CDR2 SNEGSKA (reference sequence). This CDR3 is built from 11 residues. The CDR3 reads CSAFRDTEAFF. The CDR3 nucleotides read TGCAGCGCTTTTCGTGACACTGAAGCTTTCTTT.

The chain has TRBV9 and TRBJ1-1; tentative D call: TRBD1 (5 bases). The CDR3 length is 15 residues. From germline, CDR1 is SGDLS and CDR2 YYNGEE. V was shortened by 0 bases and J by 4 bases, with 13 bases between the two germline ends. This CDR3 reads CASSVGGGAGTEAFF. The CDR3 bases are TGTGCCAGCAGCGTAGGGGGAGGGGCTGGCACTGAAGCTTTCTTT.

The rearrangement links TRBV3-1 (or the pseudogene TRBV3-2) to TRBJ1-2; TRBD1 agrees at 8 bases. The CDR3 consists of 16 residues. V shed 6 bases and J 4 bases; nucleotides not matched to a gene: 13. Germline V gene data show CDR1 as LGHDT and CDR2 as YNNKEL (reference sequence). The DNA of the CDR3 is TGTGCCAGCAGGAGGGCCGGGACAGGTTTTTCCTATGGCTACACCTTC. Translation: CASRRAGTGFSYGYTF.